This passage covers 19 T cell receptor beta chains from one sample sequenced in a study of T cell repertoires in cytomegalovirus infection. Each CDR3 protein is one row after TCRdb ran MiXCR on the reads. The sample holds hundreds of thousands of distinct CDR3 sequences, around a third seen once. The antigens for these receptors are not known. This specimen was cultured PBMCs, taken from culture after CMV antigen stimulation. The receptors stem from a human donor in good health (CMV status not recorded). Some clones in this sample may be carry-over from other donors' samples.

The chain links TRBV5-1 to TRBJ1-3; weak D call: TRBD1 (6 bases). The V end was cut by 6 bases, the J end by 3 bases, with 7 bases between. The germline CDR1 and CDR2 sequences are SGHRS and YFSETQ. The CDR3 totals 12 residues. The CDR3 loop is CASTTGGNTIYF. DNA of the CDR3: TGCGCCAGCACGACAGGTGGAAACACCATATATTTT.

V and J are TRBV7-4 and TRBJ2-1, with a possible D match to TRBD2 (5 bases). Trimming pared 3 bases from V and 0 bases from J, leaving 15 bases between. Looked up from germline, CDR1 is SGHVT and CDR2 is SQSDAQ. CDR3 length: 17 residues. In DNA form, the CDR3 reads TGTGCCAGCAGCTTTCTCCCAAACCGGGGCTCCTACAATGAGCAGTTCTTC. Translating gives CASSFLPNRGSYNEQFF.

The gene calls are TRBV2 and TRBJ2-3; 10 bases align to TRBD1. The V and J ends lost 6 bases and 3 bases, in that order; junction bases with no gene match: 3. The CDR3 spans 14 residues. Germline-derived CDR1 and CDR2 are SNHLY and FYNNEI. The CDR3 DNA reads TGTGCCAGCAGGATGGACAGGGGGACAGATACGCAGTATTTT. This translates into CASRMDRGTDTQYF.

This rearrangement joins TRBV6-5 to TRBJ2-5; TRBD1 is a possible D gene (7 bases). Germline V gene data show CDR1 as MNHEY and CDR2 as SVGAGI. The CDR3 has 14 amino acids. V was cut by 2 bases and J by 3 bases, with 10 bases left in between. CDR3 loop: CASSYVRGEETQYF. As DNA, the CDR3 is TGTGCCAGCAGTTACGTCAGGGGGGAAGAGACCCAGTACTTC.

This clonotype was seen a handful of times. The CDR3 is CAISDPGLAGEVSSYNEQFF. The CDR3 coding sequence is TGTGCCATCAGTGACCCCGGGCTAGCGGGAGAGGTGAGCTCCTACAATGAGCAGTTCTTC. This chain joins TRBV10-3 and TRBJ2-1; 10 bases fit TRBD2. The CDR3 length is 20 residues. Germline CDR1 ENHRY, CDR2 SYGVKD. Losses at the gene ends were 3 bases for V and 0 bases for J; bases not matched to a gene: 14.

This chain joins TRBV6-6 and TRBJ1-2; no clear D gene. Between the trimmed V and J ends, which lost 6 bases and 4 bases, there was a span of 15 bases. Germline CDR1 reads MNHNY; CDR2 reads SVGAGI (reference sequence). The CDR3 is made up of 14 amino acids. The CDR3 DNA follows: TGTGCCAGCAGCCACGCGGGCCAGATCTATGGCTACACCTTC. It yields the protein CASSHAGQIYGYTF.

In its sample, this clonotype was seen a few times. The genes are TRBV20-1 and TRBJ2-7; D unclear. The CDR3 runs 14 residues. V was pared by 1 base and J by 2 bases, with 12 bases between. Looked up from germline, CDR1 is DFQATT and CDR2 is SNEGSKA (reference sequence). The CDR3 is CSARAGPMPYEQYF. CDR3 bases: TGCAGTGCTAGAGCCGGGCCGATGCCCTACGAGCAGTACTTC.

V and J are TRBV11-2 and TRBJ2-7; 7 bases align to TRBD2. CDR3 length: 14 amino acids. With 7 bases clipped from V and 1 base from J, the junction kept 7 bases outside the gene matches. Germline CDR1 reads SGHAT; CDR2 reads FQNNGV. Here the CDR3 DNA reads TGTGCCAGCAATGGGGCTAGCGGATCCTACGAGCAGTACGTC. Encoded protein: CASNGASGSYEQYV.

The chain combines TRBV6-2 or TRBV6-3 with TRBJ1-1; D unclear. Germline CDR1 and CDR2: MNHEY and SVGEGT. Trimming removed 1 base at V and 5 bases at J, with 8 bases between. The CDR3 sequence is 13 residues long. DNA of the CDR3: TGTGCCAGCAGTTACTTTACGGGAACTGAAGCTTTCTTT. Its protein is CASSYFTGTEAFF.

V and J are TRBV4-1 and TRBJ2-7, with a tentative D call TRBD1 (6 bases). This CDR3 region has 14 residues. Deletions cut 4 bases from V and 6 bases from J, with 16 bases between. Germline lookup yields CDR1 MGHRA and CDR2 YSYEKL. The CDR3 sequence: CASSPTPGTIEQYF. The CDR3, as DNA: TGCGCCAGCAGCCCCACCCCCGGGACAATCGAGCAGTACTTC.

This clonotype was observed once. This rearrangement joins TRBV6-2 or TRBV6-3 to TRBJ2-7; D is perhaps TRBD1 (5 bases). Germline V gene sequence: CDR1 MNHEY, CDR2 SVGEGT. Trimming took off 2 bases at V and 7 bases at J, with 9 bases between the two ends. There are 12 residues in the CDR3. CDR3 in DNA: TGTGCCAGCAGTTACGGGGCAGGGGAGCAGTACGTC. As protein: CASSYGAGEQYV.

The genes are TRBV2 and TRBJ1-1, with D unresolved. V lost 7 bases and J 1 base, leaving 13 bases between the germline ends. CDR3 length: 14 amino acids. Per germline, CDR1 SNHLY and CDR2 FYNNEI. CDR3 sequence: CASKKEAGNTEAFF. CDR3 bases: TGTGCCAGCAAAAAGGAGGCAGGGAACACTGAAGCTTTCTTT.

This clonotype has more than one count but fewer than ten. The chain uses TRBV7-9 and TRBJ2-1, with a weak D call TRBD1 (5 bases). In germline, CDR1 is SEHNR, CDR2 FQNEAQ (reference sequence). The CDR3 loop spans 14 amino acids. V gave up 5 bases and J gave up 1 base, with 9 bases separating them. Here the CDR3 DNA reads TGTGCCAGCAGCAAAGGGGTGTCCTACAATGAGCAGTTCTTC. Protein product: CASSKGVSYNEQFF.

The V and J genes are TRBV5-1 and TRBJ2-5; the D gene is possibly TRBD2 (5 bases). Germline CDR1 and CDR2: SGHRS and YFSETQ. The CDR3 runs 15 residues. Trimming stripped 4 bases from V and 2 bases from J, with 15 bases between. The CDR3: CASSDGSGYQETQYF. CDR3 nucleotides: TGCGCCAGCAGCGACGGGTCGGGATATCAAGAGACCCAGTACTTC.

This clonotype turned up a few times. The rearrangement links TRBV7-2 to TRBJ2-1; 8 positions match TRBD2. Germline trimming cut 5 bases from V and 4 bases from J; bases unmatched to any gene: 10. Looked up from germline, CDR1 is SGHTA and CDR2 is FQGNSA. This CDR3 comprises 16 residues. This chain's CDR3 is CASSTSAGALYNEQFF. CDR3 coding DNA: TGTGCCAGCAGCACCTCAGCGGGAGCATTGTACAATGAGCAGTTCTTC.

This clonotype was seen at least ten times. The chain has TRBV7-2 and TRBJ2-1; D is undetermined. In germline, CDR1 is SGHTA, CDR2 FQGNSA. The germline V and J ends were trimmed by 3 bases and 8 bases, with 5 bases remaining between them. This CDR3 is 11 amino acids long. CDR3 sequence (DNA): TGTGCCAGCAGCTTTCCCCATGAGCAGTTCTTC. Amino acids: CASSFPHEQFF.

CDR3 loop: CASSQDPRGSGTDTQYF. The CDR3 region has the DNA TGCGCCAGCAGCCAAGATCCCCGCGGGAGTGGCACAGATACGCAGTATTTT. The chain joins TRBV4-3 to TRBJ2-3, with TRBD2 identical over 7 bases. The ends lost 0 bases at V and 1 base at J; junction bases unmatched: 7. Germline V CDR1 and CDR2: LGHNA, YSLEER. The CDR3 sequence is 17 residues long.

The J gene is TRBJ2-4, the V gene TRBV15, with D possibly matching TRBD1 (6 bases). CDR1 is LNHNV and CDR2 is YYDKDF in the germline V gene (reference sequence). The CDR3 has 17 residues. Trimming stripped 2 bases from V and 5 bases from J, with 19 bases between. The CDR3 loop reads CATSRPQGWGPENIQYF. For the CDR3, the DNA is TGTGCCACCAGCAGACCCCAGGGGTGGGGGCCGGAAAACATTCAGTACTTC. Combining the CDR3 with reference TRBV15 and TRBJ2-4 gives the whole variable domain DAMVIQNPRYQVTQFGKPVTLSCSQTLNHNVMYWYQQKSSQAPKLLFHYYDKDFNNEADTPDNFQSRRPNTSFCFLDIRSPGLGDTAMYLCATSRPQGWGPENIQYFGAGTRLSVL.

V gene TRBV6-2 or TRBV6-3 combines with J gene TRBJ2-1; no reliable D call. Trimming left V 4 bases short and J 3 bases short, with 16 bases between. CDR1 and CDR2 (germline): MNHEY, SVGEGT. There are 16 residues in the CDR3. The CDR3 is CASSSRPSTYYNEQFF. The CDR3 DNA follows: TGTGCCAGCAGTTCCCGGCCCAGCACCTACTACAATGAGCAGTTCTTC.